This passage covers 2 T cell receptor beta chains from one sample sequenced in a study of blood T cell repertoires in COVID-19 (TCRdb year 2020). The library was obtained by the immunoSEQ multiplex PCR assay. In TCRdb, the immuneACCESS table is reduced to in-frame sequences with V and J assigned. These tables do not hold every clone; where another copy was compared, an unresolved V gene accounts for under half, and the others remain unexplained. Counted in this sample were about 88,000 clones; approximately 91% of them appeared once. The ten largest clones take up 2.5% to 3.5% of the sample. The sequenced material came from peripheral blood. These receptors were taken from a woman older than 75 with acute or convalescent COVID-19.

The V call is TRBV19, the J call TRBJ2-5, with 11 bases matching TRBD2. The V segment lost 2 bases and the J segment 5 bases; nucleotides outside the gene matches: 4. The CDR3 is made up of 15 amino acids. The V gene's germline CDR1 is LNHDA and CDR2 SQIVND (reference sequence). The CDR3 DNA follows: TGTGCCAGTAGTATAACACTAGCGGGAGTTGAGACCCAGTACTTC. It encodes CASSITLAGVETQYF.

The chain employs TRBV10-3 and TRBJ1-1; 8 bases fit TRBD1. The CDR3 loop spans 14 amino acids. V lost 6 bases to trimming and J lost 5 bases; unmatched junction nucleotides: 8. The germline CDR1 and CDR2 sequences are ENHRY and SYGVKD. The CDR3 protein is CAISGRGLGTEAFF. CDR3 bases: TGTGCCATCAGCGGCAGGGGGCTAGGTACTGAAGCTTTCTTT.